The clone carrying this T cell receptor (beta chain) occurred once. Its antigen remains unknown. Germline lookup yields CDR1 MDHEN and CDR2 SYDVKM. The CDR3 loop spans 13 amino acids. Between the trimmed V and J ends, which lost 5 bases and 8 bases, there was a span of 14 bases. This specimen belongs to a study of cytomegalovirus exposure and HLA in healthy donors. Broader study findings: Among TCR beta chains, those listed as cytomegalovirus-associated numbered over 150.

Using immunoSEQ multiplex PCR, the repertoire was profiled, and TCRdb retains in-frame clones only, with some absent. The sample shows about 140,000 clones, around 88% of them seen only once. This chain joins TRBV28 and TRBJ2-3, with D perhaps TRBD2 (5 bases). The receptor was derived from a woman aged 18-35 years in good health and CMV-seropositive. The sequenced sample was PBMCs. The CDR3 DNA reads as TGTGCCAGCAGTCCGCTGCCCGGAGGTACGCAGTATTTT. This codes for CASSPLPGGTQYF.